The present T cell receptor beta chain was sequenced within a study of blood T cell repertoires in COVID-19. Looking at the study overall: The origin of the acute and convalescent COVID-19 samples was the United States, Italy and Spain. T cells, B-cell-depleted T cells, or PBMCs provided the cDNA or gDNA that served as material.

The authors' processing: Amplification of reference gene primers was used by the study to estimate nucleated cell counts. Method: immunoSEQ multiplex PCR; TCRdb's copy keeps in-frame clones and lacks some. D and trimming come from the DNA, and the V and J calls and clone size come from that table. The sample has 110,000 to 150,000 clones, around four fifths seen once; the top ten hold 1.6%. Germline V gene lookup returns CDR1 SNHLY and CDR2 FYNNEI. Trimming took off 7 bases at V and 1 base at J, with 16 bases between the two ends. The CDR3 consists of 16 residues. The source material was peripheral blood. The sequence came from a human donor in a cohort sampled during active COVID-19. The V and J genes are TRBV2 and TRBJ1-4; maybe TRBD1 (6 bases). CDR3: CASIRGFRGTNEKLFF. The CDR3 nucleotides are TGTGCCAGCATTAGGGGGTTCAGGGGAACTAATGAAAAACTGTTTTTT.